The clone carrying this T cell receptor beta chain was counted a few times. What it binds is not known. The library targeted TCRbeta and was prepared with unique molecular identifiers. Via MiXCR, TCRdb re-called the PCR reads, giving one row per CDR3 protein. The sample shows approximately 230,000 distinct CDR3 sequences, roughly 26% of them seen only once. The sample comes from a study of T-cell reconstitution after alpha-beta-depleted transplantation in children. Whole-study results and caveats: One year after transplant, T-cell counts and diversity came mostly from newly produced T cells. TCRbeta diversity was high at day 60 in some patients (a result of surviving recipient T cells and thymic progenitors). As was reported, about two months after transplant, alpha-beta T cells came from several hundred expanded graft clones.

There are 12 residues in the CDR3. V lost 6 bases to trimming and J lost 11 bases, with 15 bases between them. In germline, CDR1 is MDHEN, CDR2 SYDVKM. The sequence was obtained from a girl aged 2-10 years with Fanconi anemia, due to receive a stem cell transplant. Sequenced here: PBMCs, sampled before TCRalphabeta/CD19-depleted stem cell transplant. The rearrangement links TRBV28 to TRBJ2-3; D not certain. The CDR3 spells CASSPDAARQYF. CDR3 in DNA: TGTGCCAGCAGCCCTGATGCCGCCAGGCAGTATTTT.